Presented here are 15 T cell receptor beta chains from one specimen sequenced in a study of T cells in Graves' hyperthyroidism and ophthalmopathy. Researchers took RNA transcripts and amplified the TCR beta CDR3 regions from them. When the TCR CDR3 underwent first-round RT-PCR, the HTBI primer set was used. TCRdb itself ran the multiplex PCR reads through MiXCR, one entry per CDR3 protein. Of fewer than 250,000 distinct CDR3 sequences in the sample, roughly 17% were seen once. Sequencing was carried out using blood. The receptors originated from a woman under 30 with Graves' ophthalmopathy.

This clonotype was seen ten or more times. The chain carries TRBV18 and TRBJ2-5; 9 bases are a match to TRBD1. The CDR3 contains 15 residues. Germline-derived CDR1 and CDR2 are KGHSH and LQKENI. Losses at the gene ends were 2 bases for V and 1 base for J; bases not matched to a gene: 2. This CDR3 reads CASSPSTGGQETQYF. CDR3 nucleotide sequence: TGTGCCAGCTCACCATCGACAGGGGGCCAAGAGACCCAGTACTTC.

This clonotype was counted ten times or more. The chain has TRBV6-1 and TRBJ1-3; TRBD1 matches 10 bases. The CDR3 totals 15 residues. Trimming removed 6 bases from V and 3 bases from J; junction bases left unmatched: 5. Germline V CDR1 and CDR2: MNHNS, SASEGT. The CDR3, as DNA: TGTGCCAGCAGAGAGACAGGGGGCGGTGGAAACACCATATATTTT. Translating gives CASRETGGGGNTIYF.

This rearrangement joins TRBV7-6 to TRBJ2-2; D may be TRBD1 (6 bases). This CDR3 is built from 17 residues. Germline values: CDR1 SGHVS, CDR2 FNYEAQ. V was clipped by 0 bases and J by 5 bases, with 16 bases between them. The CDR3 coding sequence is TGTGCCAGCAGCTTAGCGTTATGGGACAAACCAACCGGGGAGCTGTTTTTT. Translation gives CASSLALWDKPTGELFF.

With regard to this clonotype: A much larger clone differs by one base, so this may be a read error. V is TRBV15 and J is TRBJ1-1; possibly TRBD1 for D (5 bases). Between the trimmed V and J ends, which lost 0 bases and 4 bases, there was a span of 9 bases. The CDR3 has 14 amino acids. CDR1 and CDR2 from the germline V gene are LNHNV and YYDKDF (reference sequence). The CDR3 DNA reads TGTGCCACCAGCAGAGAGGGGACGGGCACTGAAGCTTTCTTT. Its protein product is CATSREGTGTEAFF.

This clonotype was observed many times. V is TRBV3-1 and J is TRBJ2-7; TRBD1 matches at 7 bases. After removal of 2 bases from V and 1 base from J, the junction contained 2 bases not matched to a gene. The CDR3 sequence is 14 residues long. Germline V gene lookup returns CDR1 LGHDT and CDR2 YNNKEL (reference sequence). CDR3 amino acids: CASSQWDRSYEQYF. DNA for the CDR3: TGTGCCAGCAGCCAATGGGACAGATCCTACGAGCAGTACTTC.

This clonotype has just a few counts. This chain uses TRBV9 with TRBJ2-1, with 7 bases matching TRBD2. V gave up 5 bases and J gave up 0 bases; unmatched junction bases: 5. Germline V gene sequence: CDR1 SGDLS, CDR2 YYNGEE. The CDR3 has 15 amino acids. CDR3 coding DNA: TGTGCCAGCAGTACGGGAGGTAGCTCCTACAATGAGCAGTTCTTC. This encodes CASSTGGSSYNEQFF.

This clonotype was recorded at least ten times. The rearrangement links TRBV20-1 to TRBJ2-1; D gene unclear. The germline V gene has CDR1 DFQATT and CDR2 SNEGSKA (reference sequence). CDR3 size: 11 residues. V was clipped by 3 bases and J by 3 bases, with 3 bases between them. The CDR3 sequence: CSASNYNEQFF. CDR3 bases: TGCAGTGCTAGTAACTACAATGAGCAGTTCTTC.

In this sample, this clonotype turned up a few times. The chain carries TRBV6-1 and TRBJ1-3; D remains unclear. Germline V gives CDR1 MNHNS, CDR2 SASEGT. V was clipped by 4 bases and J by 0 bases, with 10 bases between them. The CDR3 has 15 amino acids. The CDR3, as DNA: TGTGCCAGCAGTGCATCACTAAGCTCTGGAAACACCATATATTTT. Translation gives CASSASLSSGNTIYF.

Many counts were recorded for this clonotype. V usage is TRBV6-1 and J usage is TRBJ1-2, with a tentative D call TRBD1 (6 bases). Germline CDR1 is MNHNS and CDR2 is SASEGT. V was shortened by 3 bases and J by 3 bases, with 14 bases between the two germline ends. CDR3 length: 15 residues. CDR3 region: CASSELGRGYYGYTF. The CDR3 DNA is TGTGCCAGCAGTGAGTTAGGCAGGGGATACTATGGCTACACCTTC.

This chain uses TRBV15 with TRBJ1-2, with 8 bases that match TRBD1. Germline V gives CDR1 LNHNV, CDR2 YYDKDF (reference sequence). This CDR3 comprises 16 residues. V gave up 0 bases and J gave up 6 bases; unmatched junction bases: 9. This CDR3 reads CATSRDPLGQGHGYTF. In DNA form, the CDR3 reads TGTGCCACCAGCAGAGACCCACTCGGACAGGGACATGGCTACACCTTC.

This clonotype came up many times. The V call is TRBV20-1, the J call TRBJ1-5, with D perhaps matching TRBD1 (5 bases). This CDR3 contains 13 residues. V lost 6 bases and J lost 0, with 9 bases in between. Germline V gene sequence: CDR1 DFQATT, CDR2 SNEGSKA (reference sequence). CDR3 sequence (DNA): TGCAGTGCGCAGGGAGATAGCAATCAGCCCCAGCATTTT. It translates to CSAQGDSNQPQHF.

Concerning this clonotype itself: This may stem from a read error, because a much larger clone lies one nucleotide away. The DNA for the CDR3 is TGTGCCAGCAACCAAGGACAGGGGGCGTTAAACGAGCAGTACTTC. Translated: CASNQGQGALNEQYF. The V and J genes are TRBV9 and TRBJ2-7, with TRBD1 matching 11 bases. Unmatched junction bases numbered 10, after V lost 6 bases and J lost 5 bases. Per the germline V gene, CDR1 is SGDLS and CDR2 is YYNGEE. The CDR3 loop spans 15 amino acids.

This clonotype was detected many times. The CDR3 reads CASSLGPLSGRAYEQYF. CDR3 DNA: TGTGCCAGCAGCTTAGGACCCCTAAGCGGTCGCGCTTACGAGCAGTACTTC. The chain recombines TRBV11-2 with TRBJ2-7; possibly TRBD2 for D (5 bases). Between the trimmed V and J ends, which lost 1 base and 4 bases, there was a span of 20 bases. This CDR3 is built from 17 residues. Germline CDR1 and CDR2: SGHAT and FQNNGV.

This clonotype was observed many times. The rearrangement links TRBV13 to TRBJ1-3; D not resolved. The CDR3 length is 15 residues. The germline V gene encodes CDR1 PRHDT and CDR2 FYEKMQ (reference sequence). Between the trimmed V and J ends, which lost 0 bases and 0 bases, there was a span of 6 bases. The CDR3 spells CASSLGRASGNTIYF. The CDR3 nucleotides read TGTGCCAGCAGCTTAGGACGGGCCTCTGGAAACACCATATATTTT.

This clonotype was seen ten or more times. The chain carries TRBV5-5 and TRBJ2-5; TRBD2 aligns across 8 bases. The CDR3 has 14 residues. Germline-derived CDR1 and CDR2 are SGHKS and YYEKEE (reference sequence). The V segment lost 3 bases and the J segment 5 bases; nucleotides outside the gene matches: 6. CDR3: CASSSGTSEETQYF. The DNA of the CDR3 is TGTGCCAGCAGCTCCGGGACTAGTGAGGAGACCCAGTACTTC.